This T cell receptor beta chain was identified in a study of T-cell reconstitution after alpha-beta-depleted transplantation in children. General study points: The origin of high day-60 TCRbeta diversity in some patients lay in surviving recipient T cells and thymic progenitors. Reportedly, roughly two months post-transplant, alpha-beta T cells arose from several hundred expanded graft clones. Diversity and T-cell counts at one year after transplant derived mostly from new T cells.

With regard to this clonotype: The antigen is unknown.

CDR1 is LGHDT, CDR2 YNNKEL, per germline (reference sequence). V lost 2 bases and J 3 bases, leaving 19 bases between the germline ends. CDR3 length equals 18 residues. Construction of the TCRbeta library involved unique molecular identifiers. TCRdb reprocessed the PCR reads with MiXCR, giving one entry per CDR3 protein. This sample carries around 960,000 distinct CDR3 sequences, about 26% of them seen once, and the ten largest clones take over 25%. Sample: PBMCs, mostly from graft donor cells, taken 360 days after TCRalphabeta/CD19-depleted stem cell transplant. The rearrangement links TRBV3-1 to TRBJ2-2; no definite D call. This clonotype originated in a boy in the first two years of life who had a stem cell transplant for SCID, so the T cells may come from the graft donor. CDR3 in DNA: TGTGCCAGCAGCCAACCTACTTTGGCCTCCGCCTACACCGGGGAGCTGTTTTTT. It translates to CASSQPTLASAYTGELFF. The variable domain in full, with the rest retrieved from reference TRBV3-1 and TRBJ2-2, is DTAVSQTPKYLVTQMGNDKSIKCEQNLGHDTMYWYKQDSKKFLKIMFSYNNKELIINETVPNRFSPKSPDKAHLNLHINSLELGDSAVYFCASSQPTLASAYTGELFFGEGSRLTVL.